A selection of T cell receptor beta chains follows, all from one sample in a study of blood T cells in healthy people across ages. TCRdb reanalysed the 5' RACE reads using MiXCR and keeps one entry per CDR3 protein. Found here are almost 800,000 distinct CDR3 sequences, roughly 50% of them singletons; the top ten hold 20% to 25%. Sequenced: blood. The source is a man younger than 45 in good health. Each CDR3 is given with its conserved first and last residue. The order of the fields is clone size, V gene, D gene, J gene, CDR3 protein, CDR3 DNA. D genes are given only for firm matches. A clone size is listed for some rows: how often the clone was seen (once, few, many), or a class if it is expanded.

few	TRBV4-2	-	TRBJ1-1	CASSPKNGGEAEAFF	TGTGCCAGCAGCCCGAAGAACGGGGGGGAGGCTGAAGCTTTCTTT
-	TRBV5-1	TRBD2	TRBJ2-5	CASSLEPSGGLQETQYF	TGCGCCAGCAGCTTGGAACCCAGCGGGGGGCTTCAAGAGACCCAGTACTTC
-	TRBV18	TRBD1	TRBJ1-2	CASSPSGGGYQDYGYTF	TGTGCCAGCTCACCATCAGGGGGCGGTTATCAGGACTATGGCTACACCTTC
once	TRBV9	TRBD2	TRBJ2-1	CASSVGTSLYNEQFF	TGTGCCAGCAGCGTAGGGACTAGCTTATACAATGAGCAGTTCTTC
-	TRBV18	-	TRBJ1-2	CASTFGGDYGYTF	TGTGCCAGCACCTTCGGGGGAGACTATGGCTACACCTTC
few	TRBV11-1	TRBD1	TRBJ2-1	CASSLEGTGSNEQFF	TGTGCCAGCAGCTTAGAGGGGACAGGCTCCAATGAGCAGTTCTTC
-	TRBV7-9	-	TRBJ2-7	CASSTERGRGEQYF	TGTGCCAGCAGCACTGAGAGAGGGAGAGGCGAGCAGTACTTC
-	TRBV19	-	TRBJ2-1	CASSIPGVGGRNEQFF	TGTGCCAGTAGTATCCCGGGCGTCGGAGGACGCAATGAGCAGTTCTTC
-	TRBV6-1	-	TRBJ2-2	CASRPTGPNTGELFF	TGTGCCAGCAGGCCTACAGGGCCGAACACCGGGGAGCTGTTTTTT
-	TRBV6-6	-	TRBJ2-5	CASSYSEGGTETQYF	TGTGCCAGCAGTTACTCAGAGGGCGGGACGGAGACCCAGTACTTC
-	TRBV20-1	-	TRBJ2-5	CSARDRQETQYF	TGCAGTGCTAGGGACAGACAAGAGACCCAGTACTTC
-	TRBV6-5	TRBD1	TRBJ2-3	CASRVPGGDTQYF	TGTGCCAGCAGAGTCCCAGGGGGAGATACGCAGTATTTT
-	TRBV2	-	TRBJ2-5	CASTWGQKETQYF	TGTGCCAGCACTTGGGGGCAGAAAGAGACCCAGTACTTC
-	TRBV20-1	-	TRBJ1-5	CSALPGTLNQPQHF	TGCAGTGCTCTTCCAGGGACCCTCAATCAGCCCCAGCATTTT
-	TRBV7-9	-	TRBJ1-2	CASSTEYGYTF	TGTGCCAGCAGCACCGAATATGGCTACACCTTC
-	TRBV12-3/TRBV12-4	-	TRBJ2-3	CASSFHRRGRWYF	TGTGCCAGCAGTTTTCACCGGCGGGGACGTTGGTATTTT
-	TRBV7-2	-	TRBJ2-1	CASKVSGAYNEQFF	TGTGCCAGCAAAGTATCGGGGGCTTACAATGAGCAGTTCTTC
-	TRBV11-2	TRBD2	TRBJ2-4	CASSLSSREGTKNIQYF	TGTGCCAGCAGCTTAAGTTCACGGGAGGGAACCAAAAACATTCAGTACTTC
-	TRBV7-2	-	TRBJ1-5	CASSWAQPGAGQPQHF	TGTGCCAGCAGCTGGGCACAACCCGGAGCCGGTCAGCCCCAGCATTTT
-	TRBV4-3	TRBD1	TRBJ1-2	CASSPGGYGYTF	TGCGCCAGCAGCCCAGGGGGCTATGGCTACACCTTC
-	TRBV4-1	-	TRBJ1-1	CASSPSRRVNTEAFF	TGCGCCAGCAGCCCCAGTCGAAGGGTGAACACTGAAGCTTTCTTT
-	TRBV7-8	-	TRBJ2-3	CASSIPRGGTQYF	TGTGCCAGCAGCATTCCACGTGGTGGTACGCAGTATTTT
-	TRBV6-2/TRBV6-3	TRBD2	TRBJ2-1	CASGSGSNEQFF	TGTGCCAGCGGTAGCGGGAGTAATGAGCAGTTCTTC
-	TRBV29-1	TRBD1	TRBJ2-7	CSVPGTGDPEQYF	TGCAGCGTCCCCGGGACAGGGGACCCCGAGCAGTACTTC
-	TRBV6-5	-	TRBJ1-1	CASSYSSVAALNTEAFF	TGTGCCAGCAGTTACTCATCGGTGGCAGCTCTGAACACTGAAGCTTTCTTT
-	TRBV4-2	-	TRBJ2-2	CASSHQGAGELFF	TGTGCCAGCAGCCACCAGGGAGCCGGGGAGCTGTTTTTT
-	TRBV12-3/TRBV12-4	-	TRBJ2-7	CASSYDRMVSCEQYF	TGTGCCAGCAGTTATGACAGGATGGTCTCCTGCGAGCAGTACTTC
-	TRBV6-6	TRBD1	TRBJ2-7	CASTTQTGGHEQYF	TGTGCCAGCACCACGCAGACAGGGGGCCACGAGCAGTACTTC
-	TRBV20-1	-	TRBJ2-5	CSARVPAGLQETQYF	TGCAGTGCTAGAGTCCCCGCAGGCCTCCAAGAGACCCAGTACTTC
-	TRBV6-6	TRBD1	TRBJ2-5	CASKTTGGSDEQYF	TGTGCCAGCAAAACGACAGGGGGCTCGGATGAGCAGTACTTC
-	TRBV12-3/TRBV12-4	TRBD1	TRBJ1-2	CASSTRGTWGYTF	TGTGCCAGCAGTACCAGGGGGACCTGGGGCTACACCTTC
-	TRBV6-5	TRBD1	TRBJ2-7	CASSYLGTGGGSSYEQYF	TGTGCCAGCAGTTATCTCGGGACAGGGGGAGGTAGCAGCTACGAGCAGTACTTC
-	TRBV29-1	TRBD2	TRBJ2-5	CSVWIRLAGDAAYNEQYF	TGCAGCGTTTGGATTCGGCTAGCGGGAGACGCTGCGTACAATGAGCAGTACTTC
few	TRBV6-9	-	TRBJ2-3	CASTPTQYF	TGTGCCAGCACTCCTACGCAGTATTTT
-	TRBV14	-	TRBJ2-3	CASSPRAPGLDTQYF	TGTGCCAGCAGCCCCCGGGCCCCGGGGTTAGATACGCAGTATTTT
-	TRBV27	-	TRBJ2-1	CASRRFGNEQFF	TGTGCCAGCAGGCGGTTTGGAAATGAGCAGTTCTTC
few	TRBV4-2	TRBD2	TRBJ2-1	CASSPVAGPPYNEQFF	TGTGCCAGCAGCCCGGTAGCGGGCCCACCCTACAATGAGCAGTTCTTC
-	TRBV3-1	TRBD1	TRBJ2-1	CASSQDPRGNNEQFF	TGTGCCAGCAGCCAAGATCCCAGGGGGAACAATGAGCAGTTCTTC
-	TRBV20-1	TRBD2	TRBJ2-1	CSATGTSGANEQFF	TGCAGTGCTACCGGGACTAGCGGGGCTAATGAGCAGTTCTTC
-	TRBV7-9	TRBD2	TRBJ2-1	CASSKLTSGWTSGRDNEQFF	TGTGCCAGCAGCAAACTTACCTCGGGTTGGACTAGCGGGAGGGACAATGAGCAGTTCTTC
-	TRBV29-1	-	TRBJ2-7	CSGDLGYEQYF	TGCAGCGGTGACTTGGGCTACGAGCAGTACTTC
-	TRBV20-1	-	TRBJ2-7	CSARDVTGKTYEQYF	TGCAGTGCTAGAGATGTCACCGGGAAGACCTACGAGCAGTACTTC
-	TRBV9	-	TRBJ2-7	CASSVGVGGRYEQYF	TGTGCCAGCAGCGTAGGGGTAGGAGGGCGATACGAGCAGTACTTC
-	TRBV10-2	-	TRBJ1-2	CASSTTDYFYGYTF	TGCGCCAGCAGTACGACAGACTACTTCTATGGCTACACCTTC
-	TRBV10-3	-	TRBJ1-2	CAISEDPGSIYGYTF	TGTGCCATCAGTGAGGATCCAGGGTCAATCTATGGCTACACCTTC
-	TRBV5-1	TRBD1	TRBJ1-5	CASSPGTGINQPQHF	TGCGCCAGCAGCCCCGGGACAGGGATCAATCAGCCCCAGCATTTT
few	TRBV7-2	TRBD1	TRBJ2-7	CASSLGPRDSSYEQYF	TGTGCCAGCAGCTTAGGGCCCCGGGACAGTTCCTACGAGCAGTACTTC
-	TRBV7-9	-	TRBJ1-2	CASSFPGNPYTF	TGTGCCAGCAGCTTCCCCGGGAACCCCTACACCTTC
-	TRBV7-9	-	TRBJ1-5	CASSSDGPRSQPQHF	TGTGCCAGCAGCTCAGACGGGCCAAGGTCCCAGCCCCAGCATTTT
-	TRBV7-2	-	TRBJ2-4	CASSLDGGVREQYF	TGTGCCAGCAGCTTAGACGGCGGGGTACGAGAGCAGTACTTC
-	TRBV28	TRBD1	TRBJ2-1	CASSPGTGVGEQFF	TGTGCCAGCAGCCCTGGGACAGGGGTTGGTGAGCAGTTCTTC
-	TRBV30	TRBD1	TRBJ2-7	CAWSDGQGFYEQYF	TGTGCCTGGAGTGACGGACAGGGGTTTTACGAGCAGTACTTC
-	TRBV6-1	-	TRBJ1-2	CASSPELGLRDGYTF	TGTGCCAGCAGCCCCGAGTTGGGGCTCAGGGATGGCTACACCTTC
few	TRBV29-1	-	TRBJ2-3	CSVFRKPGDTQYF	TGCAGCGTTTTCAGGAAACCTGGGGATACGCAGTATTTT